These T cell receptor beta chains were read from a single sample in a study of blood T cell repertoires in COVID-19. Profiling relied on immunoSEQ multiplex PCR, and the TCRdb table lists in-frame clones only, not all of them. The sample gives 70,000 or so clones, under 85% of which show up once; roughly 21% is in the top ten. Sequenced material: peripheral blood. These receptors were taken from a man aged 65 to 79 with acute or convalescent COVID-19. Each CDR3 is given with its conserved first and last residue. Fields, in order: V gene, J gene, D gene, clone size, CDR3 DNA, CDR3 protein. D genes are given only for firm matches. Only part of the rows carry a size: once, few, many, or a class if the clone is expanded.

TRBV5-8	TRBJ1-1	NA	NA	TGTGCCAGCGGTCGGTCGAATTTGAACACTGAAGCTTTCTTT	CASGRSNLNTEAFF
TRBV14	TRBJ1-4	NA	NA	TGTGCCAGCAGCCAAAACAGGGCCTTTGATGAAAAACTGTTTTTT	CASSQNRAFDEKLFF
TRBV18	TRBJ2-1	TRBD2	NA	TGTGCCAGCTCAGTAACTAGCGGGGCGGACAATGAGCAGTTCTTC	CASSVTSGADNEQFF
TRBV3-1/TRBV3-2	TRBJ2-7	NA	NA	TGTGCCAGCAGCCAAGAGCAGGGTAGCCCCGACGAGCAGTACTTC	CASSQEQGSPDEQYF
TRBV29-1	TRBJ2-7	TRBD1	NA	TGCAGCGTTAACACCCGGGACAGCCCCTACGAGCAGTACTTC	CSVNTRDSPYEQYF
TRBV11-2	TRBJ2-7	NA	few	TGTGCCAGCAGTGACACACGGGGACACTACGAGCAGTACTTC	CASSDTRGHYEQYF
TRBV19	TRBJ1-2	NA	NA	TGTGCCAGTAGTAGAGGCAGCTATGGCTACACCTTC	CASSRGSYGYTF
TRBV20-1	TRBJ2-7	NA	few	TGCAGTGCTCCCGGAGGGCATGAGCAGTACTTC	CSAPGGHEQYF
TRBV27	TRBJ2-7	NA	NA	TGTGCCAGCCGGGGGTCTTTCTACGAGCAGTACTTC	CASRGSFYEQYF
TRBV25-1	TRBJ1-2	NA	few	TGTGCCAGCAGGGGGAGTGGGGTTGGCTACACCTTC	CASRGSGVGYTF
TRBV19	TRBJ1-5	NA	NA	TGTGCCAGTAGGGCTCCAAACGGCAATCAGCCCCAGCATTTT	CASRAPNGNQPQHF
TRBV28	TRBJ2-3	TRBD2	NA	TGTGCCAGCAGTTTCCTAGCGGGCACAGATACGCAGTATTTT	CASSFLAGTDTQYF
TRBV9	TRBJ2-6	TRBD1	NA	TGTGCCAGCAGCGTAGGGGACAGGGGGCAGTCTGGGGCCAACGTCCTGACTTTC	CASSVGDRGQSGANVLTF
TRBV2	TRBJ2-4	NA	NA	TGTGCCAGCAGTCAGGACAGCATTCAGTACTTC	CASSQDSIQYF
TRBV24-1	TRBJ2-1	TRBD2	NA	TGTGCCACCAGCTCCAAGGCTAGCGGAAAGGGGGAGCAGTTCTTC	CATSSKASGKGEQFF
TRBV28	TRBJ1-5	NA	NA	TGTGCCAGCAGTCCTTCGGGGCAGCCCCAGCATTTT	CASSPSGQPQHF
TRBV10-3	TRBJ1-5	NA	NA	TGTGCCATCAGTGAGTCGGTCGGGCAGCCCCAGCATTTT	CAISESVGQPQHF
TRBV12-3/TRBV12-4	TRBJ2-7	NA	NA	TGTGCCAGCAGTTTAACAGACCCCTACGAGCAGTACTTC	CASSLTDPYEQYF
TRBV28	TRBJ1-1	TRBD1	NA	TGTGCCAGCATCCCCCTGTGGGGGATCGTCAGGGGGTCCCTGGGGACTGAAGCTTTCTTT	CASIPLWGIVRGSLGTEAFF
TRBV4-2	TRBJ1-5	NA	NA	TGTGCCAGCAGCCAAGGAGATAGACCCCAGCATTTT	CASSQGDRPQHF
TRBV12-3/TRBV12-4	TRBJ2-3	NA	NA	TGTGCCAGCACCCTCATGACAAGGGATACGCAGTATTTT	CASTLMTRDTQYF
TRBV2	TRBJ1-4	TRBD1	NA	TGTGCCAGCAGTACACAGGGGAATGAAAAACTGTTTTTT	CASSTQGNEKLFF
TRBV19	TRBJ2-5	TRBD1	NA	TGTGCCAGTAGTATATCGACAGGGGGCTCATTGGAGACCCAGTACTTC	CASSISTGGSLETQYF
TRBV6-4	TRBJ2-7	NA	NA	TGTGCCAGCAGTCCCGACGCCCTAGTCCACGAGCAGTACTTC	CASSPDALVHEQYF
TRBV5-1	TRBJ2-3	TRBD1	NA	TGCGCCAGCAGTCAGGACAGGGGGCGAACAGATACGCAGTATTTT	CASSQDRGRTDTQYF
TRBV27	TRBJ2-1	TRBD2	NA	TGTGCCAGCAGTTTCCAGACTAGCCAATCCTACAATGAGCAGTTCTTC	CASSFQTSQSYNEQFF
TRBV7-3	TRBJ1-1	NA	NA	TGTGCCAGCAGCTTAACCTTTAACACTGAAGCTTTCTTT	CASSLTFNTEAFF
TRBV28	TRBJ1-1	NA	few	TGTGCCAGCAGTCACCTTACAGGGCTGGAAGCTTTCTTT	CASSHLTGLEAFF
TRBV3-1/TRBV3-2	TRBJ2-1	NA	NA	TGTGCCAGCAGCCAAGGGCTAGGAATCTACAATGAGCAGTTCTTC	CASSQGLGIYNEQFF
TRBV4-2	TRBJ2-1	TRBD2	NA	TGTGCCAGCAGTCAGCCCACTAGCGGATACAATGAGCAGTTCTTC	CASSQPTSGYNEQFF
TRBV2	TRBJ1-2	NA	NA	TGTGCCAGCAGTGAAGCCCCGGGGTTCTATGGCTACACCTTC	CASSEAPGFYGYTF
TRBV29-1	TRBJ1-1	TRBD1	NA	TGCAGCGCTAGACAGGGCACTGAAGCTTTCTTT	CSARQGTEAFF
TRBV2	TRBJ1-3	NA	NA	TGTGCCAGTACGACTCTCTCTGGAAACACCATATATTTT	CASTTLSGNTIYF
TRBV7-2	TRBJ2-5	TRBD1	NA	TGTGCCAGCACCCGACAGGGGGCTCAAGAGACCCAGTACTTC	CASTRQGAQETQYF
TRBV28	TRBJ1-2	NA	NA	TGTGCCAGCACCGACAGCAACTATGGCTACACCTTC	CASTDSNYGYTF
TRBV6-5	TRBJ1-4	NA	NA	TGTGCCAGCAGTTCCCCCCCGGAAAAACTGTTTTTT	CASSSPPEKLFF
TRBV7-3	TRBJ1-3	NA	NA	TGTGCCAGCAGCTCTGGACAGGGAAACACCATATATTTT	CASSSGQGNTIYF
TRBV5-6	TRBJ1-3	TRBD1	once	TGTGCCAGCATCCCCCTCGGGACAGCTGGAAACACCATATATTTT	CASIPLGTAGNTIYF
TRBV3-1/TRBV3-2	TRBJ1-5	NA	few	TGTGCCAGCAGCCAAACGGGTCAGCCCCAGCATTTT	CASSQTGQPQHF
TRBV11-2	TRBJ1-2	TRBD1	NA	TGTGCCAGCACCCTAAATTCAGGGGGGCGGGTGTGGAGAGGCTACACCTTC	CASTLNSGGRVWRGYTF
TRBV6-6	TRBJ1-1	NA	NA	TGTGCCAGCAAGGGGACAATGAACACTGAAGCTTTCTTT	CASKGTMNTEAFF
TRBV5-1	TRBJ2-6	TRBD1	once	TGCGCCAGCAGTCCCGGACAGGGGGGCTCTGGGGCCAACGTCCTGACTTTC	CASSPGQGGSGANVLTF
TRBV27	TRBJ2-3	TRBD2	NA	TGTGCCAGCAGCTCGGGACTAGCGGGAGTTGGGGATACGCAGTATTTT	CASSSGLAGVGDTQYF
TRBV7-2	TRBJ1-3	NA	NA	TGTGCCAGCAGATCAAGGGGCGGTGTGGCTGGAAACACCATATATTTT	CASRSRGGVAGNTIYF
TRBV6-6	TRBJ2-1	NA	few	TGTGCCAGCAGTAAGACTCCGACTGAGCAGTTCTTC	CASSKTPTEQFF
TRBV5-4	TRBJ2-5	TRBD2	NA	TGTGCCAGCAGCTTGGGGGCTAGCGGGAGTAGGGAGACCCAGTACTTC	CASSLGASGSRETQYF
TRBV6-2/TRBV6-3	TRBJ2-5	NA	few	TGTGCCAGCAGTTACACTACGGGGTGGGAGACCCAGTACTTC	CASSYTTGWETQYF
TRBV27	TRBJ1-2	TRBD1	NA	TGTGCCAGCAGGGGACAGGGTTATGGCTACACCTTC	CASRGQGYGYTF
TRBV10-3	TRBJ2-1	NA	NA	TGTGCCATCAGTGGAGGGGGTCTAGCCAATGAGCAGTTCTTC	CAISGGGLANEQFF
TRBV9	TRBJ1-3	NA	medium-sized	TGTGCCAGCAGCGTAGGAGGCTGGGGGCAAAACACCATATATTTT	CASSVGGWGQNTIYF
TRBV5-1	TRBJ1-4	TRBD1	NA	TGCGCCAGCAGCGGAGGACAGGGGGCGGAAAAACTGTTTTTT	CASSGGQGAEKLFF
TRBV15	TRBJ2-1	TRBD2	NA	TGTGCCACCAGCAGAGAGGGACTAGCGGTTTACAATGAGCAGTTCTTC	CATSREGLAVYNEQFF
TRBV7-3	TRBJ2-1	NA	NA	TGTGCCAGCAGCTTAGGGCCGGACAATGAGCAGTTCTTC	CASSLGPDNEQFF
TRBV5-1	TRBJ2-1	NA	NA	TGCGCCAGCAGCTCCTATCCCCCCTTCACTAGCTACAATGAGCAGTTCTTC	CASSSYPPFTSYNEQFF
TRBV7-2	TRBJ2-1	NA	NA	TGTGCCAGCAGCTCCCCCGGGGAAGCCTACAATGAGCAGTTCTTC	CASSSPGEAYNEQFF
TRBV7-7	TRBJ2-5	TRBD2	NA	TGTGCTAGCAGCTTCGGGGGGGCAGAGACCCAGTACTTC	CASSFGGAETQYF
TRBV29-1	TRBJ2-7	NA	few	TGCAGCGTTCTAGCCTCCTACGAGCAGTACTTC	CSVLASYEQYF
TRBV18	TRBJ1-1	NA	NA	TGTGCCAGCTCAGGGCAGCGGGCCACTGAAGCTTTCTTT	CASSGQRATEAFF
TRBV28	TRBJ1-2	TRBD1	NA	TGTGCCAGCAGCCCACAGGGGAACTATGGCTACACCTTC	CASSPQGNYGYTF
TRBV10-3	TRBJ2-2	NA	NA	TGTGCCATCAGGCCGGGAAACACCGGGGAGCTGTTTTTT	CAIRPGNTGELFF